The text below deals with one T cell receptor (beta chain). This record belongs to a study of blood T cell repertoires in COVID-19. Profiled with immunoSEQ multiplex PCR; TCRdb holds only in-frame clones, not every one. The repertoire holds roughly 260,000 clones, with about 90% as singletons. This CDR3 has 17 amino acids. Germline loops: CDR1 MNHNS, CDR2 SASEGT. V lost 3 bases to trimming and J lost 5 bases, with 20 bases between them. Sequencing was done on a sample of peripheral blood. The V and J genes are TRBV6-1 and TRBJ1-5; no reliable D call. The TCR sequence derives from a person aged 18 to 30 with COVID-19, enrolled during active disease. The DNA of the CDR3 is TGTGCCAGCAGTGATTTCCCCAAGTATTCGGGTGATCAGCCCCAGCATTTT. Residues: CASSDFPKYSGDQPQHF.